The present TCR beta chain was sequenced within a study of blood T cell repertoires in COVID-19. Profiled with immunoSEQ multiplex PCR; TCRdb holds only in-frame clones, not every one. The sample carries fewer than 200,000 clones, 80% to 90% recorded once. Self-reported history from a screening survey and questionnaire set each donor's cohort. The source of this sequence is a man in his fifties who had recovered from COVID-19. The sample comprised PBMCs or T cells enriched from blood (not recorded which).

This CDR3 is CASSQIDTGELFF. The DNA for the CDR3 is TGTGCCAGCAGTCAAATAGATACCGGGGAGCTGTTTTTT. The chain is built from TRBV6-6 and TRBJ2-2; D is unclear. CDR1 MNHNY and CDR2 SVGAGI come from the germline V gene (reference sequence). Trimming pared 5 bases from V and 5 bases from J, leaving 9 bases between. The CDR3 sequence is 13 residues long.